These 2 T cell receptor beta chains came from one sample sequenced in a study of gammadelta T cells during hepatitis C antiviral therapy. TRG and TRD CDR3 amplicons were made using roughly 23-32 PCR cycles. Sorted cells provided mRNA, which was converted into cDNA. TCRdb called the reads again in MiXCR, with one record for every CDR3 protein. This sample's table has a couple of distinct CDR3 sequences. Time point defined: therapy week 4. As to treatment: sofosbuvir plus ledipasvir, interferon-free. Sequencing was performed on Vgamma9+ gamma-delta T cells from peripheral blood, taken at week 4 of direct-acting antiviral therapy. The receptors were gathered from an adult with chronic hepatitis C.

In the case of this clonotype: This beta chain is an unintended read in a library built for delta chains; its size means little. J is TRBJ2-1 and V is TRBV5-1; TRBD1 matches at 9 bases. The CDR3 totals 14 residues. J gave up 7 bases and V 2 bases, and 4 bases lay outside the gene matches. Germline V gene sequence: CDR1 SGHRS, CDR2 YFSETQ. The chain's CDR3 is CASSFEDRGNEQFF. The CDR3 nucleotides read TGCGCCAGCAGCTTTGAGGACAGGGGAAATGAGCAGTTCTTC.

This clonotype came up once. Within a library made for delta chains, this beta chain is off target, and its count is uninformative. This sequence joins TRBV7-9 and TRBJ1-6, with D tentatively TRBD1 (6 bases). The germline CDR1 and CDR2 sequences are SEHNR and FQNEAQ (reference sequence). There are 17 residues in the CDR3. V was pared by 4 bases and J by 8 bases, with 21 bases between. CDR3 DNA sequence: TGTGCCAGCAGCTCTCACGACTTTACAGGGAGCCATTCACCCCTCCACTTT. Its protein is CASSSHDFTGSHSPLHF.